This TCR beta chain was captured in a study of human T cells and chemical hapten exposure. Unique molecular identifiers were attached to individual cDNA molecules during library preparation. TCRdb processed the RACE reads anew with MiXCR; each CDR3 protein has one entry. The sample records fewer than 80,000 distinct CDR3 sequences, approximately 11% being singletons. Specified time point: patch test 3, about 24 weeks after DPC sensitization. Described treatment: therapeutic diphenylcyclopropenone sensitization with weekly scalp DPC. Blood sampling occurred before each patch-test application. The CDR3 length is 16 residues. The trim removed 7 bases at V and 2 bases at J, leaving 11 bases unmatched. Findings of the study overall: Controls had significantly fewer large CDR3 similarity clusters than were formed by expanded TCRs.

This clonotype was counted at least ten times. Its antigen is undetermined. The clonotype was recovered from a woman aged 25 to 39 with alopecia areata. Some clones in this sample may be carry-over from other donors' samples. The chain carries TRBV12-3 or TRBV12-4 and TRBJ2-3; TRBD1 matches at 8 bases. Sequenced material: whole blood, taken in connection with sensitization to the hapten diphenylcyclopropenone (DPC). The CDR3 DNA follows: TGTGCCAGCACCCATGGACAGGGCGGGCACACAGATACGCAGTATTTT. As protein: CASTHGQGGHTDTQYF.